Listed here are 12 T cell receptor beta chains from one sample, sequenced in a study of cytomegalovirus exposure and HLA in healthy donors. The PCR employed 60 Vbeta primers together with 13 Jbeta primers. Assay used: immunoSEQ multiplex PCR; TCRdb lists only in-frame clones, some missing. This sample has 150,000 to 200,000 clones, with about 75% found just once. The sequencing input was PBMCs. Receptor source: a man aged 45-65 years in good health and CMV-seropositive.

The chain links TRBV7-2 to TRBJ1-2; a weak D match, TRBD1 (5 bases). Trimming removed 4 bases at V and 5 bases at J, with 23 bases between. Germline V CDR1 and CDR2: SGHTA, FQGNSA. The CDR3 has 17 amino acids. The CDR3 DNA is TGTGCCAGCAGCTCGGGGGGGTCTACTCAGGGAAGGTATGGCTACACCTTC. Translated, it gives CASSSGGSTQGRYGYTF.

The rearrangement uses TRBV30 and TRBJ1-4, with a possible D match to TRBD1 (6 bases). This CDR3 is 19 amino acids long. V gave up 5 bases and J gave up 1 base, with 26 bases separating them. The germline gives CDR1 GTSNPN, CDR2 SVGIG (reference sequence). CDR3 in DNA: TGTGCCTGGTTAGGCCGGGACACCTCCTTATTGGGAACTAATGAAAAACTGTTTTTT. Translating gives CAWLGRDTSLLGTNEKLFF.

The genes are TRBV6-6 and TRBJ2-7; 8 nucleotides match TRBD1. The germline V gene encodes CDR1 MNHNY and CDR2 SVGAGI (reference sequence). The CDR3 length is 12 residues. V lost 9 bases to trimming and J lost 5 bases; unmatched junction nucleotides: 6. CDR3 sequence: CASMGQVHEQYF. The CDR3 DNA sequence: TGTGCCAGTATGGGACAGGTCCACGAGCAGTACTTC.

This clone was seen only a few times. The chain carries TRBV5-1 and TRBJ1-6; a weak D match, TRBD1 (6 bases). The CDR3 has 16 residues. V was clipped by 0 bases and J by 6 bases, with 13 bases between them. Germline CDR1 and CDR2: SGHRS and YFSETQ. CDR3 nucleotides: TGCGCCAGCAGCTTGGTGGGGGCTCGGCCTAATTCACCCCTCCACTTT. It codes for CASSLVGARPNSPLHF.

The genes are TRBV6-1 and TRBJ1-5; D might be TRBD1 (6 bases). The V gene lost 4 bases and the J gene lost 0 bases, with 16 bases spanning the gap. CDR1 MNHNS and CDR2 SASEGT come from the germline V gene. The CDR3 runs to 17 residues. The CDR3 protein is CASSGLGAGVSNQPQHF. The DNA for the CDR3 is TGTGCCAGCAGTGGCCTCGGGGCAGGGGTTAGCAATCAGCCCCAGCATTTT.

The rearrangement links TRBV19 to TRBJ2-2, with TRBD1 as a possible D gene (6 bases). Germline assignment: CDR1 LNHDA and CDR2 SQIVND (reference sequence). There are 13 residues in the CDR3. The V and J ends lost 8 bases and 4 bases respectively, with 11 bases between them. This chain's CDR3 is CASANRATGELFF. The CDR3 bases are TGTGCCAGTGCTAACAGGGCCACCGGGGAGCTGTTTTTT.

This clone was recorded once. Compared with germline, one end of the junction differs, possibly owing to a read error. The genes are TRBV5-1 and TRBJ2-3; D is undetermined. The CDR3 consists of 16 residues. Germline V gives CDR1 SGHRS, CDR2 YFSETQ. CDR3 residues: CASNLRSEIWTDTQYF. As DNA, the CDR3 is TGCGCCAGCAACTTGAGGTCGGAGATCTGGACAGATACGCAGTATTTT.

The CDR3 region is CASSLIGGPEEKLFF. CDR3 bases: TGTGCCAGCAGCTTAATCGGGGGGCCCGAAGAAAAACTGTTTTTT. The chain has TRBV7-8 and TRBJ1-4; the D gene is possibly TRBD1 (6 bases). V was clipped by 2 bases and J by 8 bases, with 15 bases between them. This CDR3 has 15 residues. Germline V lookup: CDR1 SGHVS, CDR2 FQNEAQ.

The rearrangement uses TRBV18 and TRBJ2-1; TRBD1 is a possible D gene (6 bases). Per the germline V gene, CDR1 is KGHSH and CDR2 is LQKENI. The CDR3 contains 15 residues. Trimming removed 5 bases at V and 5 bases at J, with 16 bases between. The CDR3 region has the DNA TGTGCCAGCTCATCCACTCAGGGGTTTAACAATGAGCAGTTCTTC. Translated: CASSSTQGFNNEQFF.

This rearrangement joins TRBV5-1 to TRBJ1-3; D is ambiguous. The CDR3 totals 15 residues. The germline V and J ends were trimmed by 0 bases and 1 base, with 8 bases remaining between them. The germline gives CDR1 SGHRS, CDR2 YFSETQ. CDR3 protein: CASSLEPESGNTIYF. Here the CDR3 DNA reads TGCGCCAGCAGCTTGGAACCTGAGTCTGGAAACACCATATATTTT.

CDR3: CASLGLAGGFSTDTQYF. The CDR3 coding sequence is TGTGCCAGCCTAGGACTAGCGGGGGGATTTAGCACAGATACGCAGTATTTT. V gene TRBV28 combines with J gene TRBJ2-3, with TRBD2 identical over 14 bases. CDR1 is MDHEN, CDR2 SYDVKM, per germline. This CDR3 contains 17 residues. J was trimmed by 0 bases and V by 8 bases; bases with no gene match: 7.

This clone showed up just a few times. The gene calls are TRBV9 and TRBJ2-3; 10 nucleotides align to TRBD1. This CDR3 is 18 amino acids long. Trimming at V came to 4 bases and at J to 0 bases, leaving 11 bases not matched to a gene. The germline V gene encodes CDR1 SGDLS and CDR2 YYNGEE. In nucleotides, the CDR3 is TGTGCCAGCAGCCCGTCGGTAAGACAGGGGGCTAGCACAGATACGCAGTATTTT. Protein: CASSPSVRQGASTDTQYF. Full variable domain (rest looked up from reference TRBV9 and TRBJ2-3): DSGVTQTPKHLITATGQRVTLRCSPRSGDLSVYWYQQSLDQGLQFLIQYYNGEERAKGNILERFSAQQFPDLHSELNLSSLELGDSALYFCASSPSVRQGASTDTQYFGPGTRLTVL.